This is a list of T cell receptor beta chains from one sample in a study of response to subunit inactivated influenza vaccine. TCRdb reprocessed the RT-PCR reads via MiXCR and lists one record per CDR3 protein. The sample has about 190,000 distinct CDR3 sequences; approximately 14% are singletons. The starting material was CD8+ T cells sorted from PBMCs, obtained approximately 5 days after vaccination. The receptors come from a man aged 50 to 59 who received an inactivated influenza vaccine. Both conserved end residues are part of each CDR3. The D gene is left open where the match is weak. The size field is filled for only some rows; it gives once, few, many or a size class.

d_gene,abundance,v_gene,j_gene,CDR3nt,CDR3aa
NA,NA,TRBV12-3/TRBV12-4,TRBJ1-4,TGTGCCAGCAACAATTTCGGCCCCGGGACTGGTGAAAAACTGTTTTTT,CASNNFGPGTGEKLFF
NA,NA,TRBV19,TRBJ2-2,TGTGCCAGTAGTATGGTGCCGGACACCGGGGAGCTGTTTTTT,CASSMVPDTGELFF
TRBD1,many,TRBV5-1,TRBJ2-2,TGCGCCAGCAGCGCGACAGGGGCCGGGGAGCTGTTTTTT,CASSATGAGELFF
NA,few,TRBV7-6,TRBJ1-1,TGTGCCAGCAGCTTAGGTGGTGGTGGTTCTGAAGCTTTCTTT,CASSLGGGGSEAFF
NA,few,TRBV20-1,TRBJ2-7,TGCAGTGCTGGGGACGGAGGGGGGTACGAGCAGTACTTC,CSAGDGGGYEQYF
NA,NA,TRBV6-4,TRBJ2-1,TGTGCCAGCAGCATGGCGGGAAGTTACAATGAGCAGTTCTTC,CASSMAGSYNEQFF
NA,NA,TRBV7-9,TRBJ2-1,TGTGCCAGCAGCTTAGGGGGGAGCGATGAGCAGTTCTTC,CASSLGGSDEQFF
TRBD2,few,TRBV7-8,TRBJ2-5,TGTGCCAGCAGCTTAGGGGGCGGGGGGGCCCAAGAGACCCAGTACTTC,CASSLGGGGAQETQYF
NA,few,TRBV4-1,TRBJ2-7,TGCGCCAGCAGCCAAGAGTCTAGAATCCACGAGCAGTACTTC,CASSQESRIHEQYF
NA,few,TRBV6-1,TRBJ2-5,TGTGCCAGCAGTGAAGCCCCAGCCTACCAAGAGACCCAGTACTTC,CASSEAPAYQETQYF
TRBD2,many,TRBV3-1,TRBJ2-1,TGTGCCAGCAGCCAAAGTGCTAGCGGGTTGAGCTCCTACAATGAGCAGTTCTTC,CASSQSASGLSSYNEQFF
TRBD1,many,TRBV6-2/TRBV6-3,TRBJ2-4,TGTGCCAGCAGTTACGCCATACCGGGACAGGGGGCGCCGGCCAAAAACATTCAGTACTTC,CASSYAIPGQGAPAKNIQYF
NA,many,TRBV29-1,TRBJ2-3,TGCAGCGTTGAAGATCAACGGCCCCCGTGGTGGTCAGATACGCAGTATTTT,CSVEDQRPPWWSDTQYF
NA,few,TRBV7-9,TRBJ2-7,TGTGCCAGCAGCTTAGCTGTCGGGGGGCCATTCGCCTACGAGCAGTACTTC,CASSLAVGGPFAYEQYF
TRBD1,NA,TRBV6-5,TRBJ2-7,TGTGCCGGCTACTGGACAGGGCGGGAGCAGTACTTC,CAGYWTGREQYF
TRBD2,NA,TRBV6-5,TRBJ2-1,TGTGCCAGCAGTTACTCGCTGAGGGCGGGAGGGTACAATGAGCAGTTCTTC,CASSYSLRAGGYNEQFF
NA,many,TRBV2,TRBJ1-5,TGTGCCAGCAGGCAGGGATGGAGCAATCAGCCCCAGCATTTT,CASRQGWSNQPQHF
NA,NA,TRBV9,TRBJ1-4,TGTGCCAGCAGCGTAGGCCGGGCAACTAATGAAAAACTGTTTTTT,CASSVGRATNEKLFF
NA,NA,TRBV6-5,TRBJ2-7,TGTGCCAGCAGTCCCCAGGTAGCCTACGAGCAGTACTTC,CASSPQVAYEQYF
NA,few,TRBV6-1,TRBJ2-7,TGTGCCAGCGCGTACACCGGGACGGACTACGAGCAGTACTTC,CASAYTGTDYEQYF
TRBD2,many,TRBV24-1,TRBJ2-2,TGTGCCACCAGTGATACCTCAGGACTAGCGGGGGAATACGGGGAGCTGTTTTTT,CATSDTSGLAGEYGELFF
TRBD1,few,TRBV7-9,TRBJ1-1,TGTGCCAGCACCTTACGGACAGGGTACACTGAAGCTTTCTTT,CASTLRTGYTEAFF
TRBD2,NA,TRBV7-9,TRBJ2-7,TGTGCCAGCAGCACGAGCGGGAGGGCCAGTTTTCGGTACGAGCAGTACTTC,CASSTSGRASFRYEQYF
TRBD2,many,TRBV6-1,TRBJ2-1,TGTGCCAGCAGTCTAAGCGGGAGGGGCTACAATGAGCAGTTCTTC,CASSLSGRGYNEQFF
NA,NA,TRBV4-1,TRBJ1-6,TGCGCCAGCAGCCAGGGGGTAGGCTCCTATAATTCACCCCTCCACTTT,CASSQGVGSYNSPLHF
NA,few,TRBV5-3,TRBJ1-1,TGTGCCAGAAGCCCAAAGACAAAGGACACTGAAGCTTTCTTT,CARSPKTKDTEAFF
TRBD1,few,TRBV5-1,TRBJ2-6,TGCGCCAGCAGCTTAGAGGGGGCGCTTTCTGGGGCCAACGTCCTGACTTTC,CASSLEGALSGANVLTF
NA,NA,TRBV9,TRBJ1-2,TGTGCCAGCAGCCCCCCGGCGGGCCTACGGTATGGCTACACCTTC,CASSPPAGLRYGYTF
NA,many,TRBV4-3,TRBJ1-5,TGCGCCAGCAGCCAAGATCAGAGCAATCAGCCCCAGCATTTT,CASSQDQSNQPQHF
NA,few,TRBV20-1,TRBJ2-3,TGCAGTGCTAGAGGGGACCGCACAGATACGCAGTATTTT,CSARGDRTDTQYF
TRBD2,NA,TRBV4-2,TRBJ2-3,TGTGCCAGCAGCCAACTAGCGGGAGTACAAGATACGCAGTATTTT,CASSQLAGVQDTQYF
TRBD1,many,TRBV7-6,TRBJ1-4,TGTGCCAGCAGCTTAACTAGATGGACAGGCGGGAATGAAAAACTGTTTTTT,CASSLTRWTGGNEKLFF
TRBD2,many,TRBV20-1,TRBJ2-2,TGCAGTGCTAGAAAGGGACTAGCGGGGTCGGTGACCGGGGAGCTGTTTTTT,CSARKGLAGSVTGELFF
NA,few,TRBV27,TRBJ2-1,TGTGCCAGCAGTTACGACACGTACAATGAGCAGTTCTTC,CASSYDTYNEQFF
TRBD1,many,TRBV12-3/TRBV12-4,TRBJ2-1,TGTGCCAGCAGTCCACAGGGGAACTACAATGAGCAGTTCTTC,CASSPQGNYNEQFF
TRBD1,NA,TRBV7-6,TRBJ2-7,TGTGCCAGCAGCCAATTCGGGACAGGGGCCCACTACGAGCAGTACTTC,CASSQFGTGAHYEQYF
TRBD2,NA,TRBV4-2,TRBJ2-3,TGTGCCAGCAGCCAAGTCTTAGCGGGAGCAAGCACAGATACGCAGTATTTT,CASSQVLAGASTDTQYF
TRBD2,NA,TRBV29-1,TRBJ2-1,TGCAGCGTTGAACCCCGGACTAGTGACAATGAGCAGTTCTTC,CSVEPRTSDNEQFF
TRBD1,NA,TRBV3-1,TRBJ2-1,TGTGCCAGCAGCCCCGGGACAGGGTTTTTAAATGAGCAGTTCTTC,CASSPGTGFLNEQFF
TRBD2,many,TRBV10-3,TRBJ2-1,TGTGCCATCAGTGGGGTCCCACTAGCGGGCCCCTCCTACAATGAGCAGTTCTTC,CAISGVPLAGPSYNEQFF
TRBD1,many,TRBV5-1,TRBJ1-1,TGCGCCAGCAGCTTGACAGGGGAGAGGACTGAAGCTTTCTTT,CASSLTGERTEAFF
NA,few,TRBV6-2/TRBV6-3,TRBJ2-2,TGTGCCAGCAGGTACACTGTGAACGCCGGGGAGCTGTTTTTT,CASRYTVNAGELFF
NA,NA,TRBV6-9,TRBJ2-7,TGTGCCAGCAGTTATTCGGTCGGACAAACCGACGAGCAGTACTTC,CASSYSVGQTDEQYF
TRBD2,many,TRBV12-3/TRBV12-4,TRBJ2-5,TGTGCCAGCAGTGGGGGGAGGGTCCAAGAGACCCAGTACTTC,CASSGGRVQETQYF
TRBD1,NA,TRBV20-1,TRBJ2-7,TGCAGTGCTAGGACGCGGACAGGGGTAATCTACGAGCAGTACTTC,CSARTRTGVIYEQYF
NA,few,TRBV10-3,TRBJ1-6,TGTGCCATCAGTGAGTCGGGTGCGGGCTCACCCCTCCACTTT,CAISESGAGSPLHF
NA,few,TRBV11-1,TRBJ2-3,TGTGCCAGCAGCTCCCCCGAACCTCCCCGTCCTAGCACAGATACGCAGTATTTT,CASSSPEPPRPSTDTQYF
NA,NA,TRBV7-8,TRBJ2-5,TGTGCCAGCAGACAAACGAGGGGGGGTGGGGAGACCCAGTACTTC,CASRQTRGGGETQYF
NA,many,TRBV6-5,TRBJ2-3,TGTGCCAGCAGTTACGCCAGCACAGATACGCAGTATTTT,CASSYASTDTQYF
NA,NA,TRBV27,TRBJ2-5,TGTGCCAGCAAGGTGGGGGAGACCCAGTACTTC,CASKVGETQYF
NA,few,TRBV6-2/TRBV6-3,TRBJ1-2,TGTGCCAGCAGTTACTCATGGATCTGGGGCTACACCTTC,CASSYSWIWGYTF
TRBD2,many,TRBV7-8,TRBJ2-1,TGTGCCAGCAGCAGTAGCGGGATCTCCTACAATGAGCAGTTCTTC,CASSSSGISYNEQFF